The clone carrying this T cell receptor (beta chain) has a single count. How the authors handled the data: Using reference gene primer amplification, nucleated cell counts were estimated. Sequenced by immunoSEQ multiplex PCR; TCRdb stores in-frame clones only, minus some. V and J calls and clone size follow that table, whereas D and trimming were derived from the DNA. The data contain approximately 170,000 clones, more than 85% of them singletons. The sample originates from a study of blood T cell repertoires in COVID-19. Study context: The United States, Italy and Spain provided the acute and convalescent COVID-19 samples. The cDNA or gDNA used as material had been derived from T cells, B-cell-depleted T cells, or PBMCs.

Trimming took 0 bases from V and 4 from J, leaving 6 bases between them. The CDR3 has 13 residues. Germline CDR1 and CDR2: SGHRS and YFSETQ. Material for sequencing was peripheral blood. This receptor was identified in a woman older than 75 in a cohort sampled during active or convalescent COVID-19. V is TRBV5-1 and J is TRBJ2-3, with D uncertain. The CDR3 loop reads CASSLDAPDTQYF. The CDR3 DNA is TGCGCCAGCAGCTTGGACGCGCCAGATACGCAGTATTTT. Supplemented by reference TRBV5-1 and TRBJ2-3, the full variable domain reads KAGVTQTPRYLIKTRGQQVTLSCSPISGHRSVSWYQQTPGQGLQFLFEYFSETQRNKGNFPGRFSGRQFSNSRSEMNVSTLELGDSALYLCASSLDAPDTQYFGPGTRLTVL.